The rows below give T cell receptor beta chains drawn from one sample of a study of cytomegalovirus exposure and HLA in healthy donors. The repertoire was sequenced with immunoSEQ multiplex PCR; TCRdb's copy has only in-frame clones and lacks some. Of roughly 180,000 clones in the sample, approximately 80% were seen once. Sequencing was done on a sample of PBMCs. These receptors were taken from a young man in good health and CMV-seropositive. Both conserved end residues are part of each CDR3. The order of the fields is D gene, J gene, V gene, clone size, CDR3 protein, CDR3 DNA. A D gene is named only where the DNA matches it firmly. A clone size is listed for some rows: how often the clone was seen (once, few, many), or a class if it is expanded.

>.|TRBJ2-3|TRBV28|.
CASSLPRTDTQYF
TGTGCCAGCAGTTTACCCAGAACAGATACGCAGTATTTT
>.|TRBJ2-5|TRBV7-7|.
CASSSIAGETQYF
TGTGCCAGCAGCTCCATCGCGGGAGAGACCCAGTACTTC
>.|TRBJ1-4|TRBV6-6|.
CASSSLRGATNEKLFF
TGTGCCAGCAGTTCGCTGCGGGGAGCAACTAATGAAAAACTGTTTTTT
>TRBD1|TRBJ2-1|TRBV5-6|.
CASSLVGTGLREQFF
TGTGCCAGCAGCTTGGTGGGGACAGGACTTCGGGAGCAGTTCTTC
>TRBD1|TRBJ2-5|TRBV5-4|.
CASSEGRTGVGQETQYF
TGTGCCAGCAGCGAGGGTCGGACAGGCGTGGGGCAAGAGACCCAGTACTTC
>TRBD2|TRBJ2-7|TRBV2|.
CASSEARTSGDEQYF
TGTGCCAGCAGTGAAGCGCGCACTAGCGGGGACGAGCAGTACTTC
>.|TRBJ1-2|TRBV29-1|.
CSVLQGLGGYTF
TGCAGCGTTCTCCAGGGCCTGGGGGGCTACACCTTC
>TRBD1|TRBJ1-1|TRBV7-8|once
CASRSESLDRGRGTEAFF
TGTGCCAGCAGATCAGAAAGTTTGGACAGGGGGCGGGGCACTGAAGCTTTCTTT
>.|TRBJ1-2|TRBV7-9|.
CASSLEGLGGYTF
TGTGCCAGCAGCTTGGAGGGCCTCGGGGGCTACACCTTC
>TRBD2|TRBJ2-3|TRBV15|.
CATSRVAGGPDTQYF
TGTGCCACCAGCAGAGTGGCGGGAGGGCCAGATACGCAGTATTTT
>.|TRBJ1-4|TRBV5-1|.
CASSLGADTNEKLFF
TGCGCCAGCAGCTTGGGTGCGGATACAAATGAAAAACTGTTTTTT
>.|TRBJ2-5|TRBV4-3|few
CASSQESRGIYETQYF
TGCGCCAGCAGCCAGGAGTCTAGGGGGATTTATGAGACCCAGTACTTC
>TRBD2|TRBJ2-1|TRBV9|.
CASNTGVAGVNEQFF
TGTGCCAGCAACACCGGGGTAGCGGGAGTCAATGAGCAGTTCTTC
>.|TRBJ2-4|TRBV5-1|once
CASSLPRGDRKPKNIQYF
TGCGCCAGCAGCTTACCCCGGGGGGACAGGAAGCCCAAAAACATTCAGTACTTC
>.|TRBJ2-7|TRBV5-1|.
CASSAGFGYEQYF
TGCGCCAGCAGCGCGGGTTTCGGCTACGAGCAGTACTTC
>TRBD2|TRBJ2-1|TRBV29-1|once
CSVKRGGDEQFF
TGCAGCGTAAAGCGGGGGGGCGATGAGCAGTTCTTC
>TRBD2|TRBJ2-2|TRBV7-3|once
CASSPHPWASGNTGELFF
TGTGCCAGCAGCCCCCACCCCTGGGCTAGCGGAAACACCGGGGAGCTGTTTTTT